The 7 T cell receptor beta chains given below trace back to one sample, sequenced in a study of post-analysis software for immune sequencing data. Study-wide results and caveats: With TRBV5-6, TRBV5-1 and TRBV20-1 included, a handful of TRBV segments were more frequent in patients than in controls.

Presence of unique molecular identifiers characterized the TCR beta cDNA libraries. TCRdb ran MiXCR on the PCR reads and lists one entry per CDR3 protein. Seen here are more than 500,000 distinct CDR3 sequences, around a third observed once, and the top ten hold about 5.6%. What these receptors recognize is not known. The sequencing input was blood. The receptors here all came from a girl aged 2 to 17 with multiple sclerosis.

J is TRBJ1-3 and V is TRBV5-1; TRBD1 aligns across 7 bases. V was clipped by 4 bases and J by 3 bases; unmatched bases: 4. The CDR3 contains 14 residues. Germline CDR1 is SGHRS and CDR2 is YFSETQ. The DNA of the CDR3 is TGCGCCAGCAGCACCGGGACAGTTGGAAACACCATATATTTT. Translation gives CASSTGTVGNTIYF.

This chain uses TRBV12-3 or TRBV12-4 with TRBJ1-4, with 8 bases that match TRBD1. The J segment lost 4 bases and the V segment lost 8 bases, leaving 6 bases of the junction unmatched. The length of the CDR3 is 14 residues. The CDR3 DNA reads TGTGCCAGCGGCGGGACAGGCTATAATGAAAAACTGTTTTTT. It encodes CASGGTGYNEKLFF.

This clonotype was observed a few times. The chain combines TRBV9 with TRBJ2-7; D might be TRBD2 (7 bases). Per the germline V gene, CDR1 is SGDLS and CDR2 is YYNGEE. Trimming took off 0 bases at V and 5 bases at J, with 12 bases between the two ends. This CDR3 is 14 amino acids long. This CDR3 reads CASSVAGGLDEQYF. In DNA, the CDR3 is TGTGCCAGCAGCGTAGCGGGGGGCCTGGACGAGCAGTACTTC.

This chain joins TRBV20-1 and TRBJ1-1; 7 bases fit TRBD1. The V and J ends lost 2 bases and 1 base, in that order; junction bases with no gene match: 4. Germline CDR1 DFQATT, CDR2 SNEGSKA (reference sequence). The CDR3 sequence is 14 residues long. The CDR3 region has the DNA TGCAGTGCTAGACCTCAGGGGGGGAACACTGAAGCTTTCTTT. Translated: CSARPQGGNTEAFF.

J is TRBJ2-5 and V is TRBV18; either TRBD1 or TRBD2 may fit D (5 bases each). Trimming pared 3 bases from V and 1 base from J, leaving 9 bases between. The CDR3 extends over 14 amino acids. Germline V gives CDR1 KGHSH, CDR2 LQKENI. CDR3: CASSPRDRQETQYF. CDR3 sequence (DNA): TGTGCCAGCTCACCCCGGGACCGCCAAGAGACCCAGTACTTC.

This clonotype was found a few times. The chain has TRBV12-3 or TRBV12-4 and TRBJ2-3; 8 nucleotides line up with TRBD2. The J segment lost 2 bases and the V segment lost 6 bases, leaving 7 bases of the junction unmatched. This CDR3 has 15 residues. The CDR3 nucleotides are TGTGCCAGCAGCCAAGCGGGGGCAGACACAGATACGCAGTATTTT. It is translated as CASSQAGADTDTQYF.

This clonotype showed up just a few times. V usage is TRBV25-1 and J usage is TRBJ2-1, with D perhaps matching TRBD1 or TRBD2 (5 bases each). Deletions cut 8 bases from V and 9 bases from J, with 17 bases between. The CDR3 totals 13 residues. CDR1 and CDR2 (germline): MGHDK, SYGVNS. As DNA, the CDR3 is TGTGCCAGCCGGGACCCACATTTCGGTGAGCAGTTCTTC. Translation gives CASRDPHFGEQFF.